The sequence of this T cell receptor beta chain was determined in a study of T-cell memory formation after mild COVID-19. Overall study context: TCR clusters were mostly donor specific. Study-wide findings and caveats: CD4+ contracting clones were mainly CM and EM; CD8+ ones, EMRA. Researchers found some responding clones in pre-infection memory, a sign that cross-reactive memory joined.

Constant-segment-primed 5'RACE gave TCR alpha and TCR beta cDNA libraries with sample barcodes and UMIs. Via MiXCR, TCRdb re-called the 5' RACE reads, giving one row per CDR3 protein. The sample lists about 390,000 distinct CDR3 sequences, roughly 15% occurring once. CDR3 length equals 15 residues. CDR1 and CDR2 from the germline V gene are SGHAT and FQNNGV. V was trimmed by 6 bases and J by 3 bases, leaving 15 bases between them. Remarks on this clonotype: Its antigen is unidentified.

This sequence originates from a man aged 18 to 30 who had mild COVID-19 (a few samples of this study predate the infection). Cell type and time point are not known. The genes are TRBV11-2 and TRBJ2-1; D assignment may be TRBD1 or TRBD2 (5 bases each). Sequencing used PBMCs or a T cell subset sorted from them (not recorded which). The CDR3, as DNA: TGTGCCAGCAGGATAATTGGGACGCTCTACAATGAGCAGTTCTTC. Its translation is CASRIIGTLYNEQFF.